Listed below are T cell receptor beta chains from one sample, sequenced in a study of PD-1 blockade in classical Hodgkin lymphoma. The assay was immunoSEQ multiplex PCR, and TCRdb's table has in-frame clones only and misses some. The sample has some 23,000 clones, 91% seen once. The sequenced material came from CD4+ T cells from blood. Receptor source: a human donor with classical Hodgkin lymphoma. CDR3s include the opening cysteine and the closing phenylalanine or tryptophan. A D gene is named only where the DNA matches it firmly. Where a row states a size, it is once, few, many or the class of an expanded clone; other rows omit it.

CDR3nt: TGTGCCTGGACCCTCGACAGAGCCTACGAGCAGTACTTC; CDR3aa: CAWTLDRAYEQYF; v_gene: TRBV30; d_gene: NA; abundance: once; j_gene: TRBJ2-7
CDR3nt: TGTGCCAGCAGCTCGGGACTAGCGGGACACACAGATACGCAGTATTTT; CDR3aa: CASSSGLAGHTDTQYF; v_gene: TRBV7-2; d_gene: TRBD2; abundance: NA; j_gene: TRBJ2-3
CDR3nt: TGTGCCAGCAGCTCCTGGACGGACTCCTACGAGCAGTACTTC; CDR3aa: CASSSWTDSYEQYF; v_gene: TRBV7-2; d_gene: NA; abundance: NA; j_gene: TRBJ2-7
CDR3nt: TGTGCCAGCAGCCAAGATTCCGGCATCGCCCATGAAAAACTGTTTTTT; CDR3aa: CASSQDSGIAHEKLFF; v_gene: TRBV4-2; d_gene: NA; abundance: NA; j_gene: TRBJ1-4
CDR3nt: TGTGCCAGCAGCTCCCCCACGGATCAGCCCCAGCATTTT; CDR3aa: CASSSPTDQPQHF; v_gene: TRBV7-2; d_gene: NA; abundance: once; j_gene: TRBJ1-5
CDR3nt: TGCGCCAGCAGCTTGGTAGAGGGGCCTACCTACGAGCAGTACTTC; CDR3aa: CASSLVEGPTYEQYF; v_gene: TRBV5-1; d_gene: NA; abundance: NA; j_gene: TRBJ2-7
CDR3nt: TGTGCCAGCAGCCACCGTAGCACTGAAGCTTTCTTT; CDR3aa: CASSHRSTEAFF; v_gene: TRBV7-2; d_gene: NA; abundance: NA; j_gene: TRBJ1-1
CDR3nt: TGTGCCAGCAGCGCGCGCCCTGGACGGAACTACGAGCAGTACTTC; CDR3aa: CASSARPGRNYEQYF; v_gene: TRBV9; d_gene: NA; abundance: NA; j_gene: TRBJ2-7
CDR3nt: TGTGCCAGCAGTACTGGGAGGGGACGCCCCATGGCCCAGTACTTC; CDR3aa: CASSTGRGRPMAQYF; v_gene: TRBV6-1; d_gene: TRBD2; abundance: NA; j_gene: TRBJ2-5
CDR3nt: TGTGCCTGGAGCGCAGGGGTGGACATTCAGTACTTC; CDR3aa: CAWSAGVDIQYF; v_gene: TRBV30; d_gene: NA; abundance: NA; j_gene: TRBJ2-4
CDR3nt: TGCGCCAGCAGCAACCCAGGGGGCGCAGGATACGAGCAGTACTTC; CDR3aa: CASSNPGGAGYEQYF; v_gene: TRBV5-1; d_gene: TRBD1; abundance: NA; j_gene: TRBJ2-7
CDR3nt: TGTGCCAGCAGCTCACCAACTCGGGGACAGGGAGGGGGGACGACCTACGAGCAGTACTTC; CDR3aa: CASSSPTRGQGGGTTYEQYF; v_gene: TRBV7-8; d_gene: TRBD1; abundance: NA; j_gene: TRBJ2-7
CDR3nt: TGTGCCAGCAGCTTGGAGGGGGCGCGGGTTTTCACTGAAGCTTTCTTT; CDR3aa: CASSLEGARVFTEAFF; v_gene: TRBV5-6; d_gene: TRBD1; abundance: NA; j_gene: TRBJ1-1
CDR3nt: TGCGCCAGCAGCTTGGCCATGCCCGGGAACACCGGGGAGCTGTTTTTT; CDR3aa: CASSLAMPGNTGELFF; v_gene: TRBV5-1; d_gene: NA; abundance: NA; j_gene: TRBJ2-2
CDR3nt: TGCGCCAGCAGCTTGGATGGAGGGGGAACCAATCAGCCCCAGCATTTT; CDR3aa: CASSLDGGGTNQPQHF; v_gene: TRBV5-1; d_gene: NA; abundance: NA; j_gene: TRBJ1-5
CDR3nt: TGTGCCAGCAGCTTAGCCTTAGCGGGGGGGCTCCATACGCAGTATTTT; CDR3aa: CASSLALAGGLHTQYF; v_gene: TRBV7-2; d_gene: TRBD2; abundance: NA; j_gene: TRBJ2-3
CDR3nt: TGTGCCAGCAGCTTGTTACAGGGGGCCGTGAAAGAGACCCAGTACTTC; CDR3aa: CASSLLQGAVKETQYF; v_gene: TRBV7-9; d_gene: TRBD1; abundance: NA; j_gene: TRBJ2-5
CDR3nt: TGTGCCAGTAGTATCGTCACAGGGGGCACTGAAGCTTTCTTT; CDR3aa: CASSIVTGGTEAFF; v_gene: TRBV19; d_gene: TRBD1; abundance: NA; j_gene: TRBJ1-1
CDR3nt: TGTGCCAGCAGCTTAAGTCGGGTGAACACTGAAGCTTTCTTT; CDR3aa: CASSLSRVNTEAFF; v_gene: TRBV7-3; d_gene: NA; abundance: NA; j_gene: TRBJ1-1
CDR3nt: TGTGCCAGCTTTAGGGATACAACGCAGTATTTT; CDR3aa: CASFRDTTQYF; v_gene: TRBV6-1; d_gene: NA; abundance: NA; j_gene: TRBJ2-3
CDR3nt: TGTGCCAGTAGTATCCCCGGACAGGGTTACTACGAGCAGTACTTC; CDR3aa: CASSIPGQGYYEQYF; v_gene: TRBV19; d_gene: TRBD1; abundance: NA; j_gene: TRBJ2-7
CDR3nt: TGTGCCAGCAGCTTAGCATCCAAGCCATGGGGCTACACCTTC; CDR3aa: CASSLASKPWGYTF; v_gene: TRBV7-9; d_gene: NA; abundance: NA; j_gene: TRBJ1-2
CDR3nt: TGTGCCAGTAGTTCCGGGACCCTCAGCACAGATACGCAGTATTTT; CDR3aa: CASSSGTLSTDTQYF; v_gene: TRBV19; d_gene: NA; abundance: once; j_gene: TRBJ2-3
CDR3nt: TGCGCCAGCAGCTTGGCCCGGACAGACCAAGAGACCCAGTACTTC; CDR3aa: CASSLARTDQETQYF; v_gene: TRBV5-1; d_gene: NA; abundance: NA; j_gene: TRBJ2-5
CDR3nt: TGTGCCAGCACTAAGGAGCGGGGGGGGTACAATGAGCAGTTCTTC; CDR3aa: CASTKERGGYNEQFF; v_gene: TRBV2; d_gene: TRBD2; abundance: NA; j_gene: TRBJ2-1
CDR3nt: TGTGCCAGTAACCCGGGACCGGTGGTAGGCAATCAGCCCCAGCATTTT; CDR3aa: CASNPGPVVGNQPQHF; v_gene: TRBV19; d_gene: NA; abundance: once; j_gene: TRBJ1-5
CDR3nt: TGTGCCAGCAGCCCGGAACCGACAGCCTCCTACGAGCAGTACTTC; CDR3aa: CASSPEPTASYEQYF; v_gene: TRBV11-2; d_gene: NA; abundance: NA; j_gene: TRBJ2-7
CDR3nt: TGCGCCAGCAGCCGCGGGGCTGGAAACACCATATATTTT; CDR3aa: CASSRGAGNTIYF; v_gene: TRBV5-1; d_gene: NA; abundance: NA; j_gene: TRBJ1-3
CDR3nt: TGTGCCAGCAGCTTGGTTCTCGGGGGAAGTCTAGCTGGGGCCAACGTCCTGACTTTC; CDR3aa: CASSLVLGGSLAGANVLTF; v_gene: TRBV5-6; d_gene: NA; abundance: NA; j_gene: TRBJ2-6
CDR3nt: TGCAGCGTTGGAAGGGGCGCGGGGGCCGGGGAGCTGTTTTTT; CDR3aa: CSVGRGAGAGELFF; v_gene: TRBV29-1; d_gene: TRBD2; abundance: NA; j_gene: TRBJ2-2
CDR3nt: TGCGCCAGCAGCTTGGGGAGGGCGGGGGCAGATACGCAGTATTTT; CDR3aa: CASSLGRAGADTQYF; v_gene: TRBV5-1; d_gene: TRBD2; abundance: NA; j_gene: TRBJ2-3
CDR3nt: TGTGCCAGCAGTAGGACAGGGGGAAACCAAGAGACCCAGTACTTC; CDR3aa: CASSRTGGNQETQYF; v_gene: TRBV6-1; d_gene: TRBD1; abundance: NA; j_gene: TRBJ2-5
CDR3nt: TGTGCCATCAGAGGGACTAGCGGGCGCACAGATACGCAGTATTTT; CDR3aa: CAIRGTSGRTDTQYF; v_gene: TRBV10-3; d_gene: TRBD2; abundance: NA; j_gene: TRBJ2-3
CDR3nt: TGTGCCAGCAGCTTAGATATAACCGGGGAGCTGTTTTTT; CDR3aa: CASSLDITGELFF; v_gene: TRBV7-8; d_gene: NA; abundance: NA; j_gene: TRBJ2-2
CDR3nt: TGTGCCACCCAAAAGGCCGACAAAAGCACAGATACGCAGTATTTT; CDR3aa: CATQKADKSTDTQYF; v_gene: TRBV10-3; d_gene: NA; abundance: NA; j_gene: TRBJ2-3
CDR3nt: TGCGCCAGCAGCCACCAGACAGGGGGCCCCGCTCCGGGCGGCTACACCTTC; CDR3aa: CASSHQTGGPAPGGYTF; v_gene: TRBV4-3; d_gene: TRBD1; abundance: NA; j_gene: TRBJ1-2
CDR3nt: TGTGCCAGCAGCAAAGCGATCCTGACAGGTTACTCTGGGGCCAACGTCCTGACTTTC; CDR3aa: CASSKAILTGYSGANVLTF; v_gene: TRBV21-1; d_gene: NA; abundance: NA; j_gene: TRBJ2-6
CDR3nt: TGTGCCACCTCCTTTGGGACTAGAGACTACGAGCAGTACTTC; CDR3aa: CATSFGTRDYEQYF; v_gene: TRBV18; d_gene: TRBD2; abundance: NA; j_gene: TRBJ2-7
CDR3nt: TGCGCCAGCAGCCCGGGGCAGTTTTACGACGAGCAGTACTTC; CDR3aa: CASSPGQFYDEQYF; v_gene: TRBV4-1; d_gene: NA; abundance: NA; j_gene: TRBJ2-7
CDR3nt: TGTGCCAGCAGCCGAGGGTCGGGTACAGGGCAGACTGAAGCTTTCTTT; CDR3aa: CASSRGSGTGQTEAFF; v_gene: TRBV7-3; d_gene: NA; abundance: NA; j_gene: TRBJ1-1
CDR3nt: TGTGCCATCAAAGGGACAGGGGATTTAGGCAATCAGCCCCAGCATTTT; CDR3aa: CAIKGTGDLGNQPQHF; v_gene: TRBV6-4; d_gene: TRBD1; abundance: NA; j_gene: TRBJ1-5
CDR3nt: TGTGCCAGCTCACCAGGGCCTTCACAAGATACGCAGTATTTT; CDR3aa: CASSPGPSQDTQYF; v_gene: TRBV18; d_gene: NA; abundance: NA; j_gene: TRBJ2-3
CDR3nt: TGTGCCAGCAGCAAAAATAACTACGGAAACACCATATATTTT; CDR3aa: CASSKNNYGNTIYF; v_gene: TRBV28; d_gene: NA; abundance: NA; j_gene: TRBJ1-3
CDR3nt: TGTGCCAGCAGTTCCGGCCGGGACAGTCACGCTTTCTTT; CDR3aa: CASSSGRDSHAFF; v_gene: TRBV11-3; d_gene: TRBD1; abundance: few; j_gene: TRBJ1-1
CDR3nt: TGTGCCAGCAGCCAATCCCAGGGGTCCTACGAGCAGTACTTC; CDR3aa: CASSQSQGSYEQYF; v_gene: TRBV14; d_gene: NA; abundance: NA; j_gene: TRBJ2-7
CDR3nt: TGCGCCAGCAGCTTCGACGGCAACACTGAAGCTTTCTTT; CDR3aa: CASSFDGNTEAFF; v_gene: TRBV10-2; d_gene: NA; abundance: NA; j_gene: TRBJ1-1
CDR3nt: TGCGCCAGCAGCCAAGCCAACCTTGGGCCTTTTGAGCAGTACTTC; CDR3aa: CASSQANLGPFEQYF; v_gene: TRBV4-1; d_gene: NA; abundance: NA; j_gene: TRBJ2-7
CDR3nt: TGTGCCAGCAGTGCTTGGGGGTCCGGTTCACCCCTCCACTTT; CDR3aa: CASSAWGSGSPLHF; v_gene: TRBV27; d_gene: NA; abundance: NA; j_gene: TRBJ1-6
CDR3nt: TGTGCCAGCAGCAAGATTAGCGGGGGGGCCAGCGATACGCAGTATTTT; CDR3aa: CASSKISGGASDTQYF; v_gene: TRBV7-3; d_gene: TRBD2; abundance: NA; j_gene: TRBJ2-3
CDR3nt: TGTGCCAGCAGCCCAACAAGGCGGGCAGTTTATAGCAATCAGCCCCAGCATTTT; CDR3aa: CASSPTRRAVYSNQPQHF; v_gene: TRBV28; d_gene: NA; abundance: NA; j_gene: TRBJ1-5
CDR3nt: TGTGCCAGCTCACCGGACAGGATCTATGGCTACACCTTC; CDR3aa: CASSPDRIYGYTF; v_gene: TRBV18; d_gene: TRBD1; abundance: NA; j_gene: TRBJ1-2
CDR3nt: TGTGCCAGCAGTGAACCGGGACAGGGAAATGGCTACACCTTC; CDR3aa: CASSEPGQGNGYTF; v_gene: TRBV6-1; d_gene: TRBD1; abundance: NA; j_gene: TRBJ1-2